The present entry profiles one TCR beta chain with its context. Sequencing used immunoSEQ multiplex PCR; TCRdb keeps in-frame clones, though not all of them. The table has 90,000 to 100,000 clones, about 83% seen once. This record comes from a study of OX40 agonist ivuxolimab in advanced cancers. The V gene end was trimmed by 6 bases and the J gene end by 5 bases; junction bases not matched to a gene: 10. Germline V CDR1 and CDR2: MNHEY, SVGAGI. This CDR3 is built from 15 residues. Autoimmune disease history or systemic immunosuppression barred patients. This sample comprised CD4+ or CD8+ T cells sorted from blood, obtained in a trial of the OX40 agonist ivuxolimab. The receptor was derived from an adult with an advanced solid tumor such as melanoma, head and neck, liver or kidney cancer. This chain uses TRBV6-5 with TRBJ1-2, with 9 nucleotides matching TRBD1. For the CDR3, the DNA is TGTGCCAGCAGCCAGTACTCGACAGGGGGGTATGGCTACACCTTC. Amino acid sequence: CASSQYSTGGYGYTF.